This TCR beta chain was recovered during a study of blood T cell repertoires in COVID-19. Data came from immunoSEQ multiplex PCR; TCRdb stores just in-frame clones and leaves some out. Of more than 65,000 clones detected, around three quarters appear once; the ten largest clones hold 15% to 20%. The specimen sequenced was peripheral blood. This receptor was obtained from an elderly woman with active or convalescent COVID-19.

The CDR3 nucleotides read TGTGCCAGCAGCTACAGACAGGGAAGAGCTGAAGCTTTCTTT. Its translation: CASSYRQGRAEAFF. The gene calls are TRBV5-5 and TRBJ1-1, with TRBD1 matching over 7 bases. The ends lost 3 bases at V and 6 bases at J; junction bases unmatched: 8. The germline V gene has CDR1 SGHKS and CDR2 YYEKEE (reference sequence). The CDR3 has 14 residues.